This T cell receptor (beta chain) came from a study of cytomegalovirus exposure and HLA in healthy donors. This clone was picked up one time. Amplification used 60 Vbeta primers and 13 Jbeta primers. Assay used: immunoSEQ multiplex PCR; TCRdb lists only in-frame clones, some missing. The data contain some 120,000 clones, around 74% of them singletons. The TCR was taken from a woman aged 18-29 years in good health and CMV-seronegative. The sequencing input was PBMCs.

The CDR3 is CASTWTGSANEKLFF. CDR3 in DNA: TGTGCCAGCACGTGGACAGGGTCGGCTAATGAAAAACTGTTTTTT. The chain couples TRBV2 to TRBJ1-4; 8 bases agree with TRBD1. This CDR3 region has 15 residues. The V gene's germline CDR1 is SNHLY and CDR2 FYNNEI. V trimming: 7 bases; J trimming: 3 bases; junction bases outside the gene matches: 7.